This section outlines one T cell receptor beta chain sequence together with its context. The specificity of this receptor is unknown. No much larger clone is present one base from it, and per-base qualities are unavailable. This specimen comes from a study of T cell responses to AZD1222 COVID-19 vaccine (dated by TCRdb to 2020 to 2022). Background for the entire study: TCR sequencing covered over 230 trial participants: roughly 200 given two doses of AZD1222 and 26 given two doses of MenACWY control vaccine. Trial participants were enrolled by age into 18-55, 56-69 and 70-plus year subgroups, with approximately 150, 30 and 60 TCR-sequenced participants respectively.

The time point label, read with the paper, signifies: about 28 days (+/-7) after the second vaccine dose. AZD1222 recipients whose second dose came at about 4 weeks and those whose second dose came at about 12 weeks were combined into one group, since spike-specific TCR depth and breadth did not differ between the two schedules. Vaccinee samples were obtained from the UK trials COV001 and COV002, which included a single-blind randomized controlled phase 2/3 trial of AZD1222 (ChAdOx1 nCoV-19) in healthy adults. For TCRbeta chain sequencing, PBMC samples from trial participants were taken at day 0 and at day 28 after the second dose. Spanning cysteine to phenylalanine, the CDR3 consists of 16 amino acids. Only the CDR3 portion is preserved as DNA: 48 bases, with reading frame beginning at the first base. Results the study describes overall, beyond this receptor: The whole spike protein was spanned by vaccine-associated CD4 TCRs, and dominant responses were seen in regions 160-218 and 743-854. Only 5 to 7 AZD1222 recipients were SARS-CoV-2 seropositive at baseline, limiting conclusions about previously exposed vaccinees. After two AZD1222 doses, both the breadth and the depth of spike-specific TCRs were significantly higher than at day 0 and than in MenACWY recipients. Reportedly, almost half of the unique spike-specific TCRs recognized epitopes lying outside the regions that are mutated in the B.1.351 and B.1.1.7 variants. Participants were mostly white British, with more females than males. The authors suggested clonal diversity may have been underestimated. In the small 56-69-year group, the increase in depth fell short of significance, most likely because of low power. Because no samples from the day 14 peak response were available, repertoires could be characterized only after the peak T cell response.

The CDR3 regions of human TCRbeta chains were subjected to immunosequencing. On the study's bioinformatics: TCRs in the repertoires were matched against a reference library of SARS-CoV-2-specific TCRs that had been generated with the MIRA antigen-specificity platform. Breadth was defined as the fraction of unique TCRs that were SARS-CoV-2-associated. Depth was defined as the fraction of total T cells that were SARS-CoV-2-associated. Using the MIRA data, each spike-specific TCR was assigned both to the spike region to which the TCR was reactive and to a CD4 or CD8 class. Log10-transformed breadth and depth values were compared by one-way ANOVA with Sidak's multiple comparisons tests. What TCRdb holds here is the immuneACCESS table cut down to in-frame rearrangements. Part of the clones is not present; checked against another copy, under half of the missing clones reflect an unresolved V gene, and the others are unexplained. V and J calls and clone size are given by that table; D and trimming were obtained from the DNA. Across this sample there are 100,000 to 150,000 clones, with approximately 90% seen only once. Jointly, the top ten make up less than 4% of the sample.

The sample in question was peripheral blood, obtained 28 days after the second AZD1222 dose. The rearranged chain carries TRBV12-1 and TRBJ2-3; TRBD2 was called by the table and not checked on the DNA. TRBV12-1 is described as a pseudogene. The origin of this receptor is an adult who received the AZD1222 COVID-19 vaccine. The CDR3 corresponds to CASSPGTPRFSDTQYF. The DNA sequence reads TGTGCCAGCAGCCCTGGGACTCCCCGCTTTTCCGATACGCAGTATTTT.